This T cell receptor (beta chain) was sequenced during a study of T cell responses to AZD1222 COVID-19 vaccine. On the study more broadly: Analyses pooled second doses at about 4 or about 12 weeks. Study-level findings and limits: Donors were chiefly white British, with a greater number of females, and clonal diversity was perhaps underestimated. Seropositive status at baseline applied to only five to seven AZD1222 recipients. There were vaccine-associated CD4 TCRs across spike, dominant at 160-218 and 743-854.

TCRdb's copy holds only in-frame clones and misses some; the assay was immunoSEQ multiplex PCR. This sample has 100,000 or so clones, with around 87% found just once. Turning to this clone: Its antigen remains unknown.

The trim removed 1 base at V and 5 bases at J, leaving 14 bases unmatched. Germline V gene data show CDR1 as SGHVS and CDR2 as FQNEAQ. This CDR3 has 19 residues. The rearrangement joins TRBV7-8 to TRBJ2-1; 10 nucleotides agree with TRBD2. The sample consisted of peripheral blood, taken on day 0 of AZD1222 vaccination. The source of this sequence is an adult in good health. The DNA of the CDR3 is TGTGCCAGCAGCTTAGGACTAGCGGGTTCCAGACGGAAAGACAATGAGCAGTTCTTC. Translating gives CASSLGLAGSRRKDNEQFF.